One sample yielded the 13 T cell receptor beta chains listed below, sequenced in a study of regulatory T cells in long-lasting Graves disease. iRepertoire HTBI primers and Arm-PCR of CDR3 regions built TCR beta libraries. From the multiplex PCR reads, TCRdb called clonotypes with MiXCR, one entry per CDR3 protein. In the table there are around 400,000 distinct CDR3 sequences, approximately 12% of which are singletons. Specified time point: newly diagnosed GD, antithyroid drugs for less than 3 months. RNA isolated from PBMCs was used to make the TCR library. In addition, the sample was reused for a study of T cells in Graves' hyperthyroidism and ophthalmopathy.

Sample: peripheral blood mononuclear cells (PBMCs), taken at new diagnosis, from a patient treated with antithyroid drugs. Receptor source: a woman in her late teens or twenties with Graves disease.

This clonotype has a count of ten or more. The chain combines TRBV11-2 with TRBJ1-1, with D hard to call. Trimming pared 5 bases from V and 5 bases from J, leaving 15 bases between. The CDR3 has 14 amino acids. The germline V gene has CDR1 SGHAT and CDR2 FQNNGV. The DNA of the CDR3 is TGTGCCAGCAGCCCTATCAGTCTGTGGACTGAAGCTTTCTTT. Protein sequence: CASSPISLWTEAFF.

This clonotype was seen many times. This chain joins TRBV7-2 and TRBJ2-7; 8 bases match TRBD2. The CDR3 covers 14 residues. Germline V lookup: CDR1 SGHTA, CDR2 FQGNSA. The V and J ends lost 0 bases and 3 bases, in that order; junction bases with no gene match: 1. The CDR3 nucleotides are TGTGCCAGCAGCTTAGCGCGGGGGGACTACGAGCAGTACTTC. Translation: CASSLARGDYEQYF.

Many counts were recorded for this clonotype. The rearrangement joins TRBV5-1 to TRBJ1-5; D possibly corresponds to TRBD1 (5 bases). CDR1 and CDR2 from the germline V gene are SGHRS and YFSETQ. CDR3 length: 14 amino acids. Deletions cut 3 bases from V and 7 bases from J, with 14 bases between. The CDR3 DNA is TGCGCCAGCAGCTACAACCGGGACGGACAGCCCCAGCATTTT. Its protein product is CASSYNRDGQPQHF. Looking up the rest from reference TRBV5-1 and TRBJ1-5 gives the full variable domain: KAGVTQTPRYLIKTRGQQVTLSCSPISGHRSVSWYQQTPGQGLQFLFEYFSETQRNKGNFPGRFSGRQFSNSRSEMNVSTLELGDSALYLCASSYNRDGQPQHFGDGTRLSIL.

This clonotype was detected many times. V usage is TRBV27 and J usage is TRBJ2-7, with D unclear. Germline lookup yields CDR1 MNHEY and CDR2 SMNVEV (reference sequence). V shed 1 base and J shed 13 bases, with 11 bases lying between them. CDR3 length equals 11 residues. CDR3: CASSLYQAQYV. Written as DNA, the CDR3 is TGTGCCAGCAGTTTATACCAGGCGCAATACGTC.

This clonotype was seen at least ten times. This chain joins TRBV27 and TRBJ2-3; either TRBD1 or TRBD2 may supply D (6 bases each). Trimming pared 3 bases from V and 2 bases from J, leaving 12 bases between. Germline values: CDR1 MNHEY, CDR2 SMNVEV (reference sequence). The CDR3 loop spans 15 amino acids. DNA for the CDR3: TGTGCCAGCAGTTTTGGCGGGACAATCACAGATACGCAGTATTTT. It encodes CASSFGGTITDTQYF.

This clonotype showed up many times. The chain combines TRBV2 with TRBJ2-2; D might be TRBD1 or TRBD2, each matching 5 bases. CDR3 length equals 15 residues. Germline CDR1 reads SNHLY; CDR2 reads FYNNEI. The V and J ends lost 5 bases and 4 bases respectively, with 14 bases between them. CDR3 sequence reads: CASSLGRASTGELFF. CDR3 DNA sequence: TGTGCCAGCAGTTTGGGACGGGCGAGCACCGGGGAGCTGTTTTTT.

The chain employs TRBV4-3 and TRBJ2-2; the D gene is possibly TRBD1 (6 bases). From germline, CDR1 is LGHNA and CDR2 YSLEER. This CDR3 has 16 residues. Trimming took off 4 bases at V and 4 bases at J, with 16 bases between the two ends. This chain's CDR3 is CASSPPTGLGTGELFF. The DNA of the CDR3 is TGCGCCAGCAGCCCTCCTACAGGGTTGGGCACCGGGGAGCTGTTTTTT.

This clonotype was counted a few times. Just one base apart from a much larger clone, this may be a read error. The chain couples TRBV20-1 to TRBJ2-5; D is unclear. V dropped 6 bases and J dropped 2 bases, with 16 bases sitting between them. Germline lookup yields CDR1 DFQATT and CDR2 SNEGSKA (reference sequence). The CDR3 totals 14 residues. In DNA, the CDR3 is TGCAGTGCCAAACCTCCAAGGAATCAAGAGACCCAGTACTTC. Translated, it gives CSAKPPRNQETQYF.

In this sample, this clonotype turned up a few times. V gene TRBV5-6 combines with J gene TRBJ1-2, with 9 bases aligning to TRBD1. J was trimmed by 8 bases and V by 0 bases; bases with no gene match: 8. CDR3 length equals 15 residues. The germline V gene has CDR1 SGHDT and CDR2 YYEEEE. The CDR3 DNA sequence: TGTGCCAGCAGCTTGGCCTCGGGACAGGGCGAGGGCTACACCTTC. Its protein product is CASSLASGQGEGYTF.

The rearrangement uses TRBV5-1 and TRBJ1-2; D is perhaps TRBD1 (6 bases). Germline values: CDR1 SGHRS, CDR2 YFSETQ. V was cut by 2 bases and J by 0 bases, with 14 bases left in between. CDR3 length: 16 amino acids. For the CDR3, the DNA is TGCGCCAGCAGCTTTCTACCGGACAGCCCTAACTATGGCTACACCTTC. This sequence encodes CASSFLPDSPNYGYTF.

This clonotype was detected ten times or more. This sequence joins TRBV6-1 and TRBJ2-7; D unclear. This CDR3 has 13 residues. The V gene's germline CDR1 is MNHNS and CDR2 SASEGT. Trimming pared 8 bases from V and 3 bases from J, leaving 14 bases between. CDR3 coding DNA: TGTGCCAGCGTCGGCCGACTGTTCTACGAGCAGTACTTC. Protein product: CASVGRLFYEQYF.

This clonotype has a count of ten or more. The chain links TRBV28 to TRBJ2-5, with 11 nucleotides matching TRBD2. The germline V gene encodes CDR1 MDHEN and CDR2 SYDVKM. V lost 4 bases and J lost 2; bases outside the gene matches: 9. This CDR3 has 17 residues. CDR3 sequence: CASSSPVTSGGQETQYF. CDR3 bases: TGTGCCAGCAGTTCCCCCGTAACTAGCGGGGGTCAAGAGACCCAGTACTTC.

This clonotype was counted many times. The chain is built from TRBV5-1 and TRBJ2-2, with D possibly TRBD1 on 5 matching bases. This CDR3 has 15 residues. The germline V gene has CDR1 SGHRS and CDR2 YFSETQ. V was trimmed by 6 bases and J by 5 bases, leaving 17 bases between them. The CDR3 bases are TGCGCCAGCACCCAAGTCAGGGTGGGGACCGGGGAGCTGTTTTTT. Translation gives CASTQVRVGTGELFF.